This entry lists 8 T cell receptor beta chains sequenced from one sample in a study of blood T cell repertoires in COVID-19. Generated by immunoSEQ multiplex PCR, the TCRdb table keeps only in-frame clones and is missing some. The data contain about 200,000 clones, around 84% of them singletons. Input material: PBMCs or T cells enriched from blood (not recorded which). Every receptor here comes from a woman under 40 who had been exposed to COVID-19.

The chain has TRBV2 and TRBJ1-5, with a possible D match to TRBD1 (6 bases). Germline V lookup: CDR1 SNHLY, CDR2 FYNNEI. The CDR3 length is 14 residues. Between the trimmed V and J ends, which lost 4 bases and 1 base, there was a span of 8 bases. The CDR3 DNA is TGTGCCAGCAGTGCCCAGGGGAGCAATCAGCCCCAGCATTTT. Translation: CASSAQGSNQPQHF.

The rearrangement uses TRBV7-2 and TRBJ2-3; D gene ambiguous. With 1 base removed from V and 0 bases from J, the gap between germline ends came to 8 bases. Germline CDR1 SGHTA, CDR2 FQGNSA. The CDR3 is made up of 15 amino acids. CDR3 bases: TGTGCCAGCAGCTTAGTAGCACCTAGCACAGATACGCAGTATTTT. It specifies CASSLVAPSTDTQYF.

This CDR3 is CASSSTGGEGTYEQYF. CDR3 DNA sequence: TGTGCCAGCAGCTCGACAGGGGGCGAGGGAACCTACGAGCAGTACTTC. V gene TRBV5-6 combines with J gene TRBJ2-7; TRBD1 aligns across 10 bases. The CDR3 consists of 16 residues. Germline V gene sequence: CDR1 SGHDT, CDR2 YYEEEE. V was clipped by 3 bases and J by 2 bases; unmatched bases: 8.

V and J are TRBV29-1 and TRBJ1-2; TRBD1 aligns across 8 bases. Per germline, CDR1 SQVTM and CDR2 ANQGSEA. Trimming at V came to 7 bases and at J to 8 bases, leaving 12 bases not matched to a gene. The CDR3 length is 13 residues. The CDR3: CSAALDRGLGYTF. CDR3 sequence (DNA): TGCAGCGCCGCCCTCGACAGGGGCCTGGGCTACACCTTC.

The chain employs TRBV30 and TRBJ2-7, with 7 bases that match TRBD1. The CDR3 spans 13 residues. V trimming: 2 bases; J trimming: 7 bases; junction bases outside the gene matches: 8. The germline CDR1 and CDR2 sequences are GTSNPN and SVGIG (reference sequence). Here the CDR3 DNA reads TGTGCCTGGAGTCCATTGACAGGGTGGGAGCAGTACTTC. Amino acids: CAWSPLTGWEQYF.

This clone showed up just once. J is TRBJ2-3 and V is TRBV5-1; 9 bases fit TRBD2. CDR1 and CDR2 (germline): SGHRS, YFSETQ. V shed 0 bases and J 5 bases; nucleotides not matched to a gene: 10. This CDR3 has 17 residues. The CDR3 loop is CASSLAVAGATQDTQYF. As DNA, the CDR3 is TGCGCCAGCAGCTTGGCGGTAGCGGGGGCCACCCAAGATACGCAGTATTTT.

This clone has more than one count but fewer than ten. J is TRBJ1-5 and V is TRBV7-2, with D unclear. CDR3 length: 13 amino acids. Germline CDR1 SGHTA, CDR2 FQGNSA. V was shortened by 5 bases and J by 3 bases, with 8 bases between the two germline ends. The CDR3 nucleotides read TGTGCCAGCAGCCGAGACAACAATCAGCCCCAGCATTTT. It encodes CASSRDNNQPQHF.

The rearrangement links TRBV6-5 to TRBJ2-1; D call uncertain. The CDR3 length is 12 residues. The V end lost 0 bases, the J end lost 8 bases, and 5 bases lay between the germline ends. Germline CDR1 is MNHEY and CDR2 is SVGAGI. This chain's CDR3 is CASSYSGDEQFF. The CDR3 DNA reads as TGTGCCAGCAGTTACTCGGGCGATGAGCAGTTCTTC.